These 31 T cell receptor beta chains were sequenced from one sample in a study of shared clonotypes between healthy human individuals. TCRdb keeps only in-frame clones here, not all; method: immunoSEQ multiplex PCR. The sample contains 1,500,000 or so clones, over 95% of which appear only once. Sequenced: naive CD4+ T cells sorted from blood. Described subset: CD45RA+ positively selected. Receptor source: a man aged 30 to 39 in good health.

Concerning this clone itself: This same CDR3 is encoded by further DNA sequences in the sample. The rearrangement joins TRBV6-6 to TRBJ2-7; D call uncertain. This CDR3 has 11 residues. Germline CDR1 MNHNY, CDR2 SVGAGI (reference sequence). V lost 5 bases to trimming and J lost 3 bases, with 5 bases between them. This chain's CDR3 is CASSNLYEQYF. The CDR3 region has the DNA TGTGCCAGCAGTAACCTCTACGAGCAGTACTTC.

The V and J genes are TRBV28 and TRBJ1-2, with unresolved D. The CDR3 is made up of 12 amino acids. V was trimmed by 6 bases and J by 4 bases, leaving 9 bases between them. Germline V gene data show CDR1 as MDHEN and CDR2 as SYDVKM. The CDR3 DNA reads as TGTGCCAGCAGGCCCGGGAGCTATGGCTACACCTTC. Protein: CASRPGSYGYTF.

The chain couples TRBV28 to TRBJ2-7; weak D call: TRBD1 (6 bases). The length of the CDR3 is 15 residues. The V end was cut by 5 bases, the J end by 5 bases, with 19 bases between. Germline values: CDR1 MDHEN, CDR2 SYDVKM. CDR3 in DNA: TGTGCCAGCAGTGGGGCCGGGACACCTATCCACGAGCAGTACTTC. As protein: CASSGAGTPIHEQYF.

This chain uses TRBV10-3 with TRBJ2-2; TRBD1 agrees at 7 bases. V dropped 6 bases and J dropped 5; count of bases not matched to a gene: 12. In germline, CDR1 is ENHRY, CDR2 SYGVKD. The CDR3 runs 16 residues. The CDR3 is CAIRAGTAILTGELFF. As DNA, the CDR3 is TGTGCCATCAGAGCCGGGACAGCCATTTTAACCGGGGAGCTGTTTTTT.

The rearrangement links TRBV18 to TRBJ1-1; D remains unclear. In germline, CDR1 is KGHSH, CDR2 LQKENI. CDR3 length equals 16 residues. With 0 bases removed from V and 1 base from J, the gap between germline ends came to 12 bases. CDR3 residues: CASSPPSGRSNTEAFF. The CDR3 region has the DNA TGTGCCAGCTCACCACCGAGCGGCAGATCGAACACTGAAGCTTTCTTT.

Details on this clone: This same CDR3 is encoded by further DNA sequences in the sample. The V call is TRBV28, the J call TRBJ2-7, with D tentatively TRBD1 or TRBD2 (5 bases each). The CDR3 runs 14 residues. V gave up 3 bases and J gave up 0 bases, with 9 bases separating them. Germline CDR1 and CDR2: MDHEN and SYDVKM. Here the CDR3 reads CASSFPGSSYEQYF. Written as DNA, the CDR3 is TGTGCCAGCAGTTTCCCAGGGAGCTCCTACGAGCAGTACTTC.

For this clone: Mismatch with germline at one junction end may stem from a read error. The chain carries TRBV7-8 and TRBJ1-1; tentatively, D is TRBD1 (6 bases). The CDR3 totals 15 residues. Germline CDR1 reads SGHVS; CDR2 reads FQNEAQ. In DNA, the CDR3 is TGTGCCAGCAGCCTAGCCACAGGGAAAGGGGCTGAAGCTTTCTTT. Protein sequence: CASSLATGKGAEAFF. The complete variable domain, with remaining parts taken from reference TRBV7-8 and TRBJ1-1, reads GAGVSQSPRYKVAKRGQDVALRCDPISGHVSLFWYQQALGQGPEFLTYFQNEAQLDKSGLPSDRFFAERPEGSVSTLKIQRTQQEDSAVYLCASSLATGKGAEAFFGQGTRLTVV.

The chain couples TRBV30 to TRBJ2-1; D possibly matches TRBD1 or TRBD2 (5 bases each). V lost 4 bases to trimming and J lost 8 bases, with 12 bases between them. CDR3 size: 12 residues. In germline, CDR1 is GTSNPN, CDR2 SVGIG (reference sequence). The CDR3, as DNA: TGTGCCTGGAATCGGGGCGTCGATGAGCAGTTCTTC. Translated: CAWNRGVDEQFF. Based on the CDR3 plus reference TRBV30 and TRBJ2-1, the full variable domain is SQTIHQWPATLVQPVGSPLSLECTVEGTSNPNLYWYRQAAGRGLQLLFYSVGIGQISSEVPQNLSASRPQDRQFILSSKKLLLSDSGFYLCAWNRGVDEQFFGPGTRLTVL.

The chain has TRBV4-1 and TRBJ2-7; a possible D gene is TRBD1 (6 bases). The V gene's germline CDR1 is MGHRA and CDR2 YSYEKL. This CDR3 has 13 amino acids. Trimming left V 0 bases short and J 11 bases short, with 14 bases between. CDR3 sequence reads: CASSQDVGRGEYF. The CDR3 nucleotides are TGCGCCAGCAGCCAAGATGTGGGCAGGGGAGAGTACTTC.

V and J are TRBV9 and TRBJ1-1; TRBD1 might be the D (5 bases). The CDR3 totals 15 residues. Between the trimmed V and J ends, which lost 0 bases and 5 bases, there was a span of 14 bases. Germline loops: CDR1 SGDLS, CDR2 YYNGEE. This CDR3 is CASSVAARESTEAFF. The CDR3 bases are TGTGCCAGCAGCGTAGCGGCCAGGGAGAGTACTGAAGCTTTCTTT.

This chain connects TRBV5-5 to TRBJ1-5; no clear D. Trimming removed 0 bases at V and 5 bases at J, with 9 bases between. In germline, CDR1 is SGHKS, CDR2 YYEKEE (reference sequence). The CDR3 contains 14 residues. For the CDR3, the DNA is TGTGCCAGCAGCTTGGACGTATTGGATCAGCCCCAGCATTTT. Protein: CASSLDVLDQPQHF.

This chain uses TRBV11-3 with TRBJ2-3, with 8 bases matching TRBD1. CDR1 and CDR2 (germline): SGHNT, YENEEA. This CDR3 contains 16 residues. Trimming cost V 1 base and J 3 bases; bases outside gene matches: 6. DNA for the CDR3: TGTGCCAGCAGCTTAGGGGCAGGGGGCCGGACAGATACGCAGTATTTT. This encodes CASSLGAGGRTDTQYF.

The gene calls are TRBV2 and TRBJ1-1; the match to TRBD1 covers 7 bases. Germline lookup yields CDR1 SNHLY and CDR2 FYNNEI. The CDR3 runs 16 residues. V shed 4 bases and J 2 bases; nucleotides not matched to a gene: 10. The CDR3 region is CASSVEGAGTNTEAFF. The CDR3 DNA follows: TGTGCCAGCAGTGTAGAGGGGGCCGGGACAAACACTGAAGCTTTCTTT.

V is TRBV18 and J is TRBJ2-5; no clear D gene. V dropped 0 bases and J dropped 2 bases, with 4 bases sitting between them. The CDR3 is 13 residues long. The germline CDR1 and CDR2 sequences are KGHSH and LQKENI. The CDR3 protein is CASSPPEQETQYF. The CDR3 DNA is TGTGCCAGCTCACCACCGGAGCAAGAGACCCAGTACTTC.

The count of this clone is one. V gene TRBV29-1 combines with J gene TRBJ2-7; D unclear. V lost 7 bases to trimming and J lost 2 bases, with 3 bases between them. The germline V gene encodes CDR1 SQVTM and CDR2 ANQGSEA. The CDR3 extends over 9 amino acids. The CDR3 region has the DNA TGCAGCGCCACCTACGAGCAGTACTTC. Translated, it gives CSATYEQYF.

The chain employs TRBV7-6 and TRBJ2-1; 8 bases map to TRBD2. The CDR3 has 16 amino acids. V shed 2 bases, J shed 1 base, and the junction held 4 bases outside the gene matches. Germline V gene sequence: CDR1 SGHVS, CDR2 FNYEAQ. The CDR3 loop is CASSLIVAGSYNEQFF. CDR3 sequence (DNA): TGTGCCAGCAGCTTAATAGTAGCGGGGTCCTACAATGAGCAGTTCTTC.

The V and J genes are TRBV5-4 and TRBJ2-6; TRBD2 agrees at 7 bases. Per the germline V gene, CDR1 is SGHNT and CDR2 is YYREEE (reference sequence). The CDR3 totals 16 residues. V was clipped by 4 bases and J by 3 bases; unmatched bases: 7. The CDR3 DNA reads as TGTGCCAGCAGCCCGGGAGGAACCTATGGGGCCAACGTCCTGACTTTC. Protein: CASSPGGTYGANVLTF.

The chain carries TRBV15 and TRBJ2-7, with a weak D call TRBD1 (6 bases). Per the germline V gene, CDR1 is LNHNV and CDR2 is YYDKDF (reference sequence). V lost 0 bases and J 3 bases, leaving 12 bases between the germline ends. The CDR3 runs to 15 residues. CDR3: CATSRDARGVYEQYF. CDR3 coding DNA: TGTGCCACCAGCAGAGATGCCAGGGGCGTCTACGAGCAGTACTTC.

This clone was seen just once. The genes are TRBV27 and TRBJ2-7; 7 bases fit TRBD2. The CDR3 is 15 residues long. The germline V gene encodes CDR1 MNHEY and CDR2 SMNVEV (reference sequence). Unmatched junction bases numbered 4, after V lost 2 bases and J lost 0 bases. CDR3 region: CASSLGRGSSYEQYF. CDR3 DNA sequence: TGTGCCAGCAGTTTAGGGCGGGGGAGCTCCTACGAGCAGTACTTC.

This chain links TRBV5-1 with TRBJ2-1; D might be TRBD2 (6 bases). This CDR3 region has 15 residues. Between the trimmed V and J ends, which lost 7 bases and 0 bases, there was a span of 14 bases. Germline CDR1 and CDR2: SGHRS and YFSETQ. DNA for the CDR3: TGCGCCAGCGCTCTCTTGGGGGGCTCCTACAATGAGCAGTTCTTC. Protein: CASALLGGSYNEQFF.

The chain carries TRBV7-9 and TRBJ2-3; unclear D gene. Per the germline V gene, CDR1 is SEHNR and CDR2 is FQNEAQ (reference sequence). V was shortened by 5 bases and J by 7 bases, with 4 bases between the two germline ends. CDR3 length: 10 residues. The CDR3 reads CASSGNTQYF. The CDR3 region has the DNA TGTGCCAGCAGCGGTAATACGCAGTATTTT.

V gene TRBV28 combines with J gene TRBJ1-5, with 8 bases that match TRBD1. Trimming at V came to 3 bases and at J to 7 bases, leaving 11 bases not matched to a gene. CDR1 MDHEN and CDR2 SYDVKM come from the germline V gene. This CDR3 contains 16 residues. CDR3 sequence (DNA): TGTGCCAGCAGTTTTATGGGGGGACAGGCCAAACAGCCCCAGCATTTT. It specifies CASSFMGGQAKQPQHF. The complete variable domain, with remaining parts taken from reference TRBV28 and TRBJ1-5, reads DVKVTQSSRYLVKRTGEKVFLECVQDMDHENMFWYRQDPGLGLRLIYFSYDVKMKEKGDIPEGYSVSREKKERFSLILESASTNQTSMYLCASSFMGGQAKQPQHFGDGTRLSIL.

V usage is TRBV18 and J usage is TRBJ1-5; tentative D call: TRBD1 (5 bases). The V end lost 5 bases, the J end lost 6 bases, and 11 bases lay between the germline ends. The germline V gene encodes CDR1 KGHSH and CDR2 LQKENI. This CDR3 is built from 13 residues. DNA for the CDR3: TGTGCCAGCTCATATAAAGGGGCTCAGCCCCAGCATTTT. Translated: CASSYKGAQPQHF.

The chain combines TRBV11-3 with TRBJ2-3, with TRBD1 matching over 9 bases. The V gene's germline CDR1 is SGHNT and CDR2 YENEEA. Unmatched junction bases numbered 6, after V lost 5 bases and J lost 0 bases. There are 16 residues in the CDR3. CDR3 sequence reads: CASSKGDRVSTDTQYF. The CDR3 DNA reads TGTGCCAGCAGCAAGGGGGACAGGGTCAGCACAGATACGCAGTATTTT.

This clone was seen only once. V gene TRBV5-5 combines with J gene TRBJ2-7; no clear D. The V gene's germline CDR1 is SGHKS and CDR2 YYEKEE (reference sequence). V gave up 2 bases and J gave up 3 bases, with 15 bases separating them. This CDR3 has 15 amino acids. The CDR3 DNA reads as TGTGCCAGCAGCTTACCGTCAAGTCCGGGCTACGAGCAGTACTTC. The encoded protein is CASSLPSSPGYEQYF. Full variable domain (outside the CDR3, taken from reference TRBV5-5 and TRBJ2-7): DAGVTQSPTHLIKTRGQQVTLRCSPISGHKSVSWYQQVLGQGPQFIFQYYEKEERGRGNFPDRFSARQFPNYSSELNVNALLLGDSALYLCASSLPSSPGYEQYFGPGTRLTVT.

The sample holds one count of this clone. CDR3 residues: CASSVTSGIYEQYF. The CDR3 DNA is TGCGCCAGCAGCGTGACTAGCGGGATATACGAGCAGTACTTC. V gene TRBV4-1 combines with J gene TRBJ2-7; 11 nucleotides agree with TRBD2. V shed 5 bases and J 4 bases; nucleotides not matched to a gene: 4. Germline lookup yields CDR1 MGHRA and CDR2 YSYEKL. This CDR3 comprises 14 residues.

The rearrangement joins TRBV4-2 to TRBJ1-4; no clear D. This CDR3 is built from 20 residues. Germline V CDR1 and CDR2: LGHNA, YNFKEQ. With 0 bases removed from V and 4 bases from J, the gap between germline ends came to 24 bases. The chain's CDR3 is CASSQEILVVGFSGNEKLFF. CDR3 sequence (DNA): TGTGCCAGCAGCCAAGAAATATTGGTCGTCGGGTTTTCGGGTAATGAAAAACTGTTTTTT.

The chain employs TRBV5-1 and TRBJ2-7; possible D gene TRBD2, 5 bases. This CDR3 is 17 amino acids long. V was pared by 4 bases and J by 3 bases, with 23 bases between. Germline CDR1 SGHRS, CDR2 YFSETQ. The CDR3 spells CASSPLIAGDHNYEQYF. The CDR3 region has the DNA TGCGCCAGCAGCCCCCTTATTGCCGGGGATCATAACTACGAGCAGTACTTC.

The J gene is TRBJ1-5, the V gene TRBV6-1, with TRBD1 as a possible D gene (5 bases). The CDR3 contains 14 residues. Trimming removed 4 bases from V and 4 bases from J, with 11 bases in between. CDR1 and CDR2 (germline): MNHNS, SASEGT. CDR3 residues: CASSVTGDNQPQHF. CDR3 DNA: TGTGCCAGCAGTGTTACAGGCGATAATCAGCCCCAGCATTTT.

This chain connects TRBV18 to TRBJ2-7; D is perhaps TRBD1 (6 bases). Trimming removed 8 bases at V and 4 bases at J, with 15 bases between. Germline-derived CDR1 and CDR2 are KGHSH and LQKENI. The CDR3 sequence is 13 residues long. The CDR3 spells CASTDLQGYEQYF. In DNA, the CDR3 is TGTGCCAGCACGGACCTACAGGGTTACGAGCAGTACTTC.

This chain joins TRBV28 and TRBJ1-1, with D possibly TRBD1 on 6 matching bases. CDR3 length equals 15 residues. Germline CDR1 reads MDHEN; CDR2 reads SYDVKM. Trimming shortened V by 6 bases and J by 1 base, and 15 bases separated the two germline ends. CDR3 bases: TGTGCCAGCAGCCTAAGGGGGATGAAGAACACTGAAGCTTTCTTT. This translates into CASSLRGMKNTEAFF.